This TCR beta chain was found in a study of cytomegalovirus exposure and HLA in healthy donors. Turning to the study itself: The 90 to 150 validation repertoires matched the 666 first-cohort repertoires in platform, a later analysis reported.

This CDR3 comprises 15 residues. The germline CDR1 and CDR2 sequences are MDHEN and SYDVKM. V lost 3 bases and J lost 8; bases outside the gene matches: 12. The study, taken as a whole, reports: Reports indicated that the classifier achieved high specificity and sensitivity in diagnosing cytomegalovirus status. The study listed roughly 150 cytomegalovirus-associated TCR beta chains. One later analysis, an examination of the approximately 120 validation repertoires, found that first-cohort TCR clusters tended to co-occur in them.

Of note for this clone: Its cognate antigen is unknown.

Method: immunoSEQ multiplex PCR; TCRdb's copy keeps in-frame clones and lacks some. The sample comprises under 200,000 clones, 86% of which are singletons, and approximately 2% rests with the top ten. This sequence originates from a woman aged 18-35 years in good health and CMV-seronegative. Material for sequencing was PBMCs. The chain uses TRBV28 and TRBJ1-2, with TRBD1 identical over 7 bases. In nucleotides, the CDR3 is TGTGCCAGCAGTTTCTCTGACAGGGATTGGGGAGGCTACACCTTC. Amino acid sequence: CASSFSDRDWGGYTF.